This T cell receptor (beta chain) was identified in a study of T cell changes during pregnancy in multiple sclerosis. Sequencing was performed with immunoSEQ multiplex PCR; in TCRdb, only in-frame clones are kept and a portion is missing. The table lists 60,000 to 90,000 clones, 75% to 90% of them singletons. The V gene lost 2 bases and the J gene lost 3 bases, with 10 bases spanning the gap. The CDR3 consists of 14 residues. Germline values: CDR1 GTSNPN, CDR2 SVGIG (reference sequence). Sequenced here: peripheral blood, sampled before pregnancy. The TCR was taken from a female donor with multiple sclerosis, enrolled in a pregnancy study. The chain employs TRBV30 and TRBJ1-4; D remains ambiguous. DNA of the CDR3: TGTGCCTGGAGTCTAGGCGCACCTAATGAAAAACTGTTTTTT. The encoded protein is CAWSLGAPNEKLFF.